The 17 T cell receptor beta chains listed next were all sequenced from one sample in a study of regulatory T cells in long-lasting Graves disease. Through Arm-PCR of CDR3 regions and iRepertoire HTBI primers, TCR beta libraries were built. Via MiXCR, TCRdb re-called the multiplex PCR reads, giving one row per CDR3 protein. The sample carries about 470,000 distinct CDR3 sequences, less than 25% recorded once. Time point meaning: persistent/refractory GD, antithyroid drugs over 5 years with positive TRAb. After RNA was extracted from PBMCs, the TCR library was made from it. The sequencing used peripheral blood mononuclear cells (PBMCs), collected when the disease was refractory, from a patient treated with antithyroid drugs. These TCRs come from a female donor with Graves disease.

The chain links TRBV30 to TRBJ1-2, with 7 bases fitting TRBD1. CDR1 is GTSNPN, CDR2 SVGIG, per germline (reference sequence). There are 15 residues in the CDR3. With V trimmed by 0 bases and J by 1 base, 5 bases remained unmatched. CDR3 DNA: TGTGCCTGGAGTGTATGGCCAGGGGGTAACTATGGCTACACCTTC. Translated, it gives CAWSVWPGGNYGYTF.

This clonotype came up a few times. The V gene is TRBV12-3 or TRBV12-4, the J gene TRBJ1-5, with D uncertain. The CDR3 is made up of 13 amino acids. V was trimmed by 5 bases and J by 10 bases, leaving 15 bases between them. CDR3 residues: CASSPHGRRPQHF. CDR3 in DNA: TGTGCCAGCAGTCCACACGGAAGGAGACCCCAGCATTTT.

This clonotype appeared many times. The V call is TRBV28, the J call TRBJ1-4; 9 nucleotides align to TRBD1. The CDR3 is made up of 14 amino acids. Germline values: CDR1 MDHEN, CDR2 SYDVKM. Trimming took 6 bases from V and 11 from J; bases not matched to a gene: 10. The CDR3 reads CASRGVQGAPKLFF. CDR3 nucleotides: TGTGCCAGCAGGGGGGTACAGGGGGCTCCGAAACTGTTTTTT.

This clonotype appeared many times. This chain links TRBV28 with TRBJ1-5; tentatively, D is TRBD1 (5 bases). The germline gives CDR1 MDHEN, CDR2 SYDVKM. This CDR3 has 17 residues. V was cut by 6 bases and J by 0 bases, with 18 bases left in between. The DNA of the CDR3 is TGTGCCAGCAGCTACTTCGGGACGGCGAATAGCAATCAGCCCCAGCATTTT. Protein: CASSYFGTANSNQPQHF.

Many counts were recorded for this clonotype. The CDR3 sequence: CASSGQLSPLHF. The CDR3, as DNA: TGTGCCAGCTCGGGACAGCTTTCACCCCTCCACTTT. The rearrangement uses TRBV2 and TRBJ1-6; TRBD1 agrees at 7 bases. Per the germline V gene, CDR1 is SNHLY and CDR2 is FYNNEI. The CDR3 runs 12 residues. V lost 8 bases, J lost 9 bases, and 4 bases stayed unmatched.

In this sample, this clonotype turned up a few times. The gene calls are TRBV20-1 and TRBJ2-7; 10 nucleotides line up with TRBD2. With V trimmed by 3 bases and J by 0 bases, 2 bases remained unmatched. The CDR3 contains 14 residues. In germline, CDR1 is DFQATT, CDR2 SNEGSKA (reference sequence). CDR3 residues: CSASLAGVSYEQYF. The CDR3 coding sequence is TGCAGTGCTAGCCTAGCGGGAGTCTCCTACGAGCAGTACTTC.

The chain uses TRBV7-9 and TRBJ2-7, with 13 nucleotides matching TRBD2. After removal of 3 bases from V and 9 bases from J, the junction contained 8 bases not matched to a gene. Germline V gene lookup returns CDR1 SEHNR and CDR2 FQNEAQ (reference sequence). This CDR3 is 15 amino acids long. CDR3 protein: CASSFLGTSGTGQYF. In DNA, the CDR3 is TGTGCCAGCAGCTTTCTTGGGACTAGCGGGACGGGGCAGTACTTC.

This clonotype was picked up many times. The V call is TRBV29-1, the J call TRBJ1-1; D is undetermined. The CDR3 length is 10 residues. The ends were cut back, 4 bases at V and 3 bases at J, with 3 bases in the middle. Germline lookup yields CDR1 SQVTM and CDR2 ANQGSEA. Written as DNA, the CDR3 is TGCAGCGTTGGGGACACTGAAGCTTTCTTT. It specifies CSVGDTEAFF. Supplemented by reference TRBV29-1 and TRBJ1-1, the full variable domain reads SAVISQKPSRDICQRGTSLTIQCQVDSQVTMMFWYRQQPGQSLTLIATANQGSEATYESGFVIDKFPISRPNLTFSTLTVSNMSPEDSSIYLCSVGDTEAFFGQGTRLTVV.

Of note for this clonotype: Mismatch with germline at one junction end may stem from a read error. V gene TRBV18 combines with J gene TRBJ2-7, with unresolved D. The CDR3 is made up of 14 amino acids. CDR1 is KGHSH and CDR2 is LQKENI in the germline V gene. The CDR3 spells CASSGRDAAYERYF. The CDR3 region has the DNA TGTGCCAGCTCGGGCAGAGACGCAGCCTACGAGCGGTACTTC.

This clonotype was picked up a small number of times. The chain is built from TRBV24-1 and TRBJ1-4, with TRBD1 as a possible D gene (6 bases). Germline V gene lookup returns CDR1 KGHDR and CDR2 SFDVKD. Trimming took off 6 bases at V and 4 bases at J, with 8 bases between the two ends. This CDR3 contains 13 residues. The CDR3 nucleotides are TGTGCCACCAGTAACAGGGATAATGAAAAACTGTTTTTT. Its protein product is CATSNRDNEKLFF.

The gene calls are TRBV4-2 and TRBJ2-5; TRBD2 matches at 10 bases. The J segment lost 0 bases and the V segment lost 3 bases, leaving 7 bases of the junction unmatched. CDR1 is LGHNA, CDR2 YNFKEQ, per germline. The CDR3 covers 17 residues. In nucleotides, the CDR3 is TGTGCCAGCAGCCAGGTTCCTAGCGGGAGTAACCAAGAGACCCAGTACTTC. It is translated as CASSQVPSGSNQETQYF.

The V and J genes are TRBV4-1 and TRBJ2-5; D is uncertain. The length of the CDR3 is 17 residues. V dropped 4 bases and J dropped 1 base, with 19 bases sitting between them. Germline V lookup: CDR1 MGHRA, CDR2 YSYEKL. The chain's CDR3 is CASSLDGPTVGQETQYF. The CDR3 DNA is TGCGCCAGCAGCCTCGATGGGCCCACGGTCGGCCAAGAGACCCAGTACTTC.

A remark on this clonotype: This may come from a read error, since a much larger clone is one base off. The J gene is TRBJ1-2, the V gene TRBV7-2; tentative D call: TRBD1 (6 bases). Looked up from germline, CDR1 is SGHTA and CDR2 is FQGNSA. Trimming stripped 8 bases from V and 3 bases from J, with 25 bases between. The CDR3 covers 17 residues. CDR3 coding DNA: TGTGCCAGCGGCCCATCCCCCGAACAGGGTAGATACTATGGCTACACCTTC. It specifies CASGPSPEQGRYYGYTF.

This clonotype has more than one count but fewer than ten. The chain has TRBV5-1 and TRBJ1-1; 9 bases match TRBD1. Germline V gene lookup returns CDR1 SGHRS and CDR2 YFSETQ. There are 19 residues in the CDR3. V lost 3 bases and J lost 6; bases outside the gene matches: 21. The CDR3: CASSSSTGGTSWRVPEAFF. The CDR3 DNA reads as TGCGCCAGCAGCTCCTCGACAGGGGGTACGTCTTGGAGGGTCCCTGAAGCTTTCTTT.

The chain is built from TRBV5-5 and TRBJ1-5; no clear D gene. Trimming shortened V by 0 bases and J by 7 bases, and 11 bases separated the two germline ends. Germline lookup yields CDR1 SGHKS and CDR2 YYEKEE (reference sequence). The CDR3 is made up of 14 amino acids. For the CDR3, the DNA is TGTGCCAGCAGCTTGGATGGCTTAAGGCAGCCCCAGCATTTT. Translating it yields CASSLDGLRQPQHF. The whole variable domain, remainder taken from reference TRBV5-5 and TRBJ1-5, is DAGVTQSPTHLIKTRGQQVTLRCSPISGHKSVSWYQQVLGQGPQFIFQYYEKEERGRGNFPDRFSARQFPNYSSELNVNALLLGDSALYLCASSLDGLRQPQHFGDGTRLSIL.

The table lists this clonotype with many counts. The chain employs TRBV28 and TRBJ2-2; 8 positions match TRBD2. The CDR3 spans 16 residues. Germline CDR1 is MDHEN and CDR2 is SYDVKM. V gave up 4 bases and J gave up 6 bases; unmatched junction bases: 10. As DNA, the CDR3 is TGTGCCAGCAGTTCCCCCAGCGGGAGTGGATCCGGGGAGCTGTTTTTT. It specifies CASSSPSGSGSGELFF.

This clonotype was seen repeatedly, ten times or more. The V and J genes are TRBV10-3 and TRBJ2-2; D is unresolved. V lost 3 bases and J lost 6, with 2 bases in between. The CDR3 is 11 residues long. Per the germline V gene, CDR1 is ENHRY and CDR2 is SYGVKD. CDR3 sequence (DNA): TGTGCCATCAGTGAAGCCGGGGAGCTGTTTTTT. It yields the protein CAISEAGELFF.